The clone carrying this T cell receptor beta chain was detected only a few times. Caucasian individuals from Russia who were healthy and aged 6 to 90 acted as donors. Around 10 milliliters of peripheral blood were drawn from each donor. This CDR3 spans 12 amino acids. The V end was cut by 2 bases, the J end by 7 bases, with 8 bases between. The germline V gene encodes CDR1 GTSNPN and CDR2 SVGIG (reference sequence). This sample was included in a study of blood T cells in healthy people across ages. Using a J-beta primer mix together with a sample-barcoded 5' primer, a second PCR was run for roughly 6 to 12 cycles. Each CDR3 protein gets one entry after TCRdb re-called the 5' RACE reads with MiXCR. The sample lists hundreds of thousands of distinct CDR3 sequences; approximately 25% were seen once. The same data also went into a second study, on T cells of mothers and their children. That work contributes: No clone of persistent microchimeric T cells was detected.

Specimen: blood. The clonotype comes from a boy aged 10-17 years in good health. This sequence joins TRBV30 and TRBJ2-2; no clear D gene. CDR3 sequence reads: CAWSLVGGELFF. The DNA for the CDR3 is TGTGCCTGGAGTTTGGTGGGCGGGGAGCTGTTTTTT.